The entry below gives a single T cell receptor (beta chain) sequence along with its context. This record comes from a study of cytomegalovirus exposure and HLA in healthy donors. In the PCR, 60 Vbeta and 13 Jbeta primers were used. In the authors' workflow: In a later analysis, the count reached 75 million to 90 million unique TCR beta chains, with approximately 11 million shared. TCRdb keeps only in-frame clones here, not all; method: immunoSEQ multiplex PCR. The V and J calls and clone size are taken from that table; D and trimming were inferred from the DNA. In total, the table holds approximately 110,000 clones. The germline V gene has CDR1 SQVTM and CDR2 ANQGSEA. With 6 bases removed from V and 6 bases from J, the gap between germline ends came to 13 bases. The CDR3 runs 12 residues.

Sequencing was carried out using PBMCs. The receptor's source is a young man in good health and CMV-seronegative. The chain is built from TRBV29-1 and TRBJ2-3; D might be TRBD1 (6 bases). The CDR3 DNA reads TGCAGCGTGATCTGGACAGAGGATACGCAGTATTTT. Amino acid sequence: CSVIWTEDTQYF.